The source of this T cell receptor (beta chain) is a study of blood T cell repertoires in COVID-19. While infection was still active, Seattle patients were enrolled and then followed longitudinally. Method: immunoSEQ multiplex PCR; TCRdb's copy keeps in-frame clones and lacks some. The table shows roughly 120,000 clones, with roughly 80% occurring only once. Sample: peripheral blood. This TCR came from a man older than 75 with COVID-19, enrolled during active disease.

The CDR3 DNA sequence: TGCGCCAGCAGCCCAGGCCTTGACAACCCGTCCTACGAGCAGTACTTC. It encodes CASSPGLDNPSYEQYF. This chain joins TRBV4-3 and TRBJ2-7; no reliable D call. The CDR3 has 16 residues. Germline CDR1 LGHNA, CDR2 YSLEER. The V and J ends lost 4 bases and 1 base respectively, with 17 bases between them.